The clone carrying this T cell receptor beta chain showed up many times. TCRdb analysed the reads with MiXCR anew, one entry per CDR3 protein. The sample contains 200,000 to 250,000 distinct CDR3 sequences, about 30% of which appear only once. This sample was included in a study of kidney transplant recipient with SARS-CoV-2 infection. This CDR3 contains 17 residues. Germline assignment: CDR1 SGHVS and CDR2 FNYEAQ. V was clipped by 5 bases and J by 4 bases, with 23 bases between them. The receptor was isolated from a young adult male patient who had COVID-19 and was a kidney transplant recipient. Some T cells may originate from the graft donor. This sample comprised a blood sample, obtained at baseline and between days 110 and 120 from a kidney transplant recipient. V usage is TRBV7-6 and J usage is TRBJ1-2; D is uncertain. DNA of the CDR3: TGTGCCAGCAGCAAGAAACCTGAATCTCGAAAGACCTATGGCTACACCTTC. Residues: CASSKKPESRKTYGYTF. Variable domain in full (rest from reference TRBV7-6 and TRBJ1-2): GAGVSQSPRYKVTKRGQDVALRCDPISGHVSLYWYRQALGQGPEFLTYFNYEAQQDKSGLPNDRFSAERPEGSISTLTIQRTEQRDSAMYRCASSKKPESRKTYGYTFGSGTRLTVV.